Each of the 24 T cell receptor beta chains below was sequenced from the same sample in a study of shared clonotypes between healthy human individuals. Here immunoSEQ multiplex PCR was the method, and the copy in TCRdb shows in-frame clones only, minus some. The sample consists of 730,000 or so clones, 72% of them appearing once. The sample consisted of memory CD4+ T cells sorted from blood. Specified subset: CD45RA-negative fraction. The receptors here all came from a woman aged 25 to 39 in good health.

The rearrangement uses TRBV5-1 and TRBJ2-7; 10 bases are a match to TRBD2. Germline V gene data show CDR1 as SGHRS and CDR2 as YFSETQ. V lost 4 bases to trimming and J lost 3 bases; unmatched junction nucleotides: 4. The CDR3 has 14 residues. The chain's CDR3 is CASSQASGSYEQYF. Written as DNA, the CDR3 is TGCGCCAGCAGCCAAGCTAGCGGGAGCTACGAGCAGTACTTC.

This chain joins TRBV4-2 and TRBJ2-3; no firm D call. The CDR3 spans 16 residues. CDR1 is LGHNA, CDR2 YNFKEQ, per germline. With 0 bases removed from V and 0 bases from J, the gap between germline ends came to 10 bases. Written as DNA, the CDR3 is TGTGCCAGCAGCCAAGATGGCATCCAGAGCACAGATACGCAGTATTTT. Encoded protein: CASSQDGIQSTDTQYF.

This clone was counted a few times. The genes are TRBV4-2 and TRBJ2-7; TRBD2 matches at 12 bases. In germline, CDR1 is LGHNA, CDR2 YNFKEQ. This CDR3 is built from 17 residues. After removal of 1 base from V and 3 bases from J, the junction contained 7 bases not matched to a gene. CDR3 DNA: TGTGCCAGCAGCCAAGTTTCTAGCGGGAGGGCTGACTACGAGCAGTACTTC. It yields the protein CASSQVSSGRADYEQYF.

The CDR3 spells CASYRQGQPYEQYF. Written as DNA, the CDR3 is TGTGCCAGCTATCGTCAGGGACAGCCCTACGAGCAGTACTTC. The chain is built from TRBV6-5 and TRBJ2-7; 7 nucleotides align to TRBD1. CDR3 length: 14 amino acids. With 8 bases clipped from V and 2 bases from J, the junction kept 9 bases outside the gene matches. Per the germline V gene, CDR1 is MNHEY and CDR2 is SVGAGI.

Regarding this clone: One junction end does not reproduce the germline sequence, and a read error may be involved. The V gene is TRBV2, the J gene TRBJ2-1; TRBD2 matches at 7 bases. CDR3 size: 15 residues. CDR1 is SNHLY, CDR2 FYNNEI, per germline. The CDR3 DNA reads as TGTGCCAGCAGTCAAGCGGGGCCAAACTACAATGAGCAGTTCTTC. This codes for CASSQAGPNYNEQFF.

This chain joins TRBV2 and TRBJ1-2; 9 bases are a match to TRBD1. Losses at the gene ends were 3 bases for V and 3 bases for J; bases not matched to a gene: 2. Germline V gene data show CDR1 as SNHLY and CDR2 as FYNNEI. CDR3 length: 14 residues. CDR3 amino acids: CASSEGQGYYGYTF. In nucleotides, the CDR3 is TGTGCCAGCAGTGAGGGACAGGGCTACTATGGCTACACCTTC.

The chain links TRBV6-5 to TRBJ1-1, with D maybe TRBD1 (6 bases). Between the trimmed V and J ends, which lost 6 bases and 1 base, there was a span of 9 bases. This CDR3 contains 13 residues. Germline V gene data show CDR1 as MNHEY and CDR2 as SVGAGI. The CDR3 region has the DNA TGTGCCAGCAGCCGGACAGAGAACACTGAAGCTTTCTTT. This sequence encodes CASSRTENTEAFF.

V usage is TRBV11-2 and J usage is TRBJ2-7, with 10 bases fitting TRBD2. Germline V CDR1 and CDR2: SGHAT, FQNNGV. The V gene end was trimmed by 3 bases and the J gene end by 1 base; junction bases not matched to a gene: 6. The CDR3 contains 16 residues. The CDR3: CASSFDSGLASYEQYF. The CDR3 nucleotides read TGTGCCAGCAGCTTCGACTCGGGACTAGCGTCCTACGAGCAGTACTTC.

Points on this clone: The same CDR3 arises from other DNA sequences in this sample as well. The V gene is TRBV7-9, the J gene TRBJ2-1, with 7 bases aligning to TRBD2. The CDR3 is 16 amino acids. The germline V gene has CDR1 SEHNR and CDR2 FQNEAQ (reference sequence). The ends lost 6 bases at V and 2 bases at J; junction bases unmatched: 10. The CDR3 nucleotides are TGTGCCAGCAGTCCTAGGGGCGGGAGTGCCTACAATGAGCAGTTCTTC. Translated, it gives CASSPRGGSAYNEQFF.

The chain employs TRBV6-6 and TRBJ2-7; D not certain. The CDR3 loop spans 14 amino acids. Between the trimmed V and J ends, which lost 6 bases and 3 bases, there was a span of 15 bases. Per germline, CDR1 MNHNY and CDR2 SVGAGI (reference sequence). The CDR3 spells CASSLFPPDYEQYF. CDR3 in DNA: TGTGCCAGCAGCCTCTTTCCCCCCGACTACGAGCAGTACTTC.

V usage is TRBV29-1 and J usage is TRBJ2-7; 7 bases match TRBD1. The CDR3 has 12 amino acids. V lost 4 bases, J lost 1 base, and 1 base stayed unmatched. The germline V gene encodes CDR1 SQVTM and CDR2 ANQGSEA. This chain's CDR3 is CSVATGSYEQYF. CDR3 DNA: TGCAGCGTTGCGACAGGGTCCTACGAGCAGTACTTC.

V is TRBV2 and J is TRBJ1-2; D not certain. CDR1 is SNHLY and CDR2 is FYNNEI in the germline V gene. Between the trimmed V and J ends, which lost 5 bases and 4 bases, there was a span of 14 bases. The CDR3 has 14 residues. The DNA for the CDR3 is TGTGCCAGCAGTACGACCGGTCGGAGCTATGGCTACACCTTC. Its protein is CASSTTGRSYGYTF.

V and J are TRBV13 and TRBJ2-1, with D hard to call. Germline V gene sequence: CDR1 PRHDT, CDR2 FYEKMQ (reference sequence). V was clipped by 3 bases and J by 0 bases, with 12 bases between them. The CDR3 contains 16 residues. CDR3: CASSFTLVPSYNEQFF. In DNA, the CDR3 is TGTGCCAGCAGCTTCACTCTAGTCCCCTCCTACAATGAGCAGTTCTTC.

The chain employs TRBV7-2 and TRBJ2-7; 12 bases are shared with TRBD1. This CDR3 has 17 amino acids. The J segment lost 3 bases and the V segment lost 6 bases, leaving 12 bases of the junction unmatched. Germline V gene sequence: CDR1 SGHTA, CDR2 FQGNSA. This chain's CDR3 is CASSSPTGTGGHYEQYF. The CDR3 DNA reads as TGTGCCAGCAGTAGTCCCACCGGGACAGGGGGCCACTACGAGCAGTACTTC.

A single count supports this clone. The chain combines TRBV7-2 with TRBJ2-7, with 8 bases aligning to TRBD2. Per the germline V gene, CDR1 is SGHTA and CDR2 is FQGNSA. There are 15 residues in the CDR3. V lost 2 bases to trimming and J lost 3 bases; unmatched junction nucleotides: 6. The CDR3 region has the DNA TGTGCCAGCAGCTTACGGGAGGGCCCTCTCTACGAGCAGTACTTC. As protein: CASSLREGPLYEQYF. The variable domain in full, with the rest retrieved from reference TRBV7-2 and TRBJ2-7, is GAGVSQSPSNKVTEKGKDVELRCDPISGHTALYWYRQSLGQGLEFLIYFQGNSAPDKSGLPSDRFSAERTGGSVSTLTIQRTQQEDSAVYLCASSLREGPLYEQYFGPGTRLTVT.

This chain uses TRBV27 with TRBJ2-2; 11 bases agree with TRBD1. Per germline, CDR1 MNHEY and CDR2 SMNVEV (reference sequence). V lost 8 bases and J lost 5; bases outside the gene matches: 7. CDR3 size: 15 residues. The chain's CDR3 is CASGRDRGLTGELFF. The CDR3 bases are TGTGCCAGCGGCCGGGACAGGGGGTTAACCGGGGAGCTGTTTTTT.

The chain combines TRBV10-3 with TRBJ2-5; TRBD1 or TRBD2 may be the D gene (6 bases each). The germline V and J ends were trimmed by 2 bases and 5 bases, with 9 bases remaining between them. The CDR3 is made up of 13 amino acids. CDR1 is ENHRY and CDR2 is SYGVKD in the germline V gene. The CDR3 DNA reads as TGTGCCATCAGTGAGGGGGGGCGCGAGACCCAGTACTTC. Translation: CAISEGGRETQYF.

The rearrangement links TRBV7-9 to TRBJ1-4, with a weak D call TRBD1 (6 bases). This CDR3 has 15 amino acids. Germline assignment: CDR1 SEHNR and CDR2 FQNEAQ (reference sequence). Trimming cost V 1 base and J 8 bases, with 14 bases left between them. The CDR3 nucleotides are TGTGCCAGCAGCTTAGGAGTACAGGGTGAAGAAAAACTGTTTTTT. Its translation: CASSLGVQGEEKLFF. Supplemented by reference TRBV7-9 and TRBJ1-4, the full variable domain reads DTGVSQNPRHKITKRGQNVTFRCDPISEHNRLYWYRQTLGQGPEFLTYFQNEAQLEKSRLLSDRFSAERPKGSFSTLEIQRTEQGDSAMYLCASSLGVQGEEKLFFGSGTQLSVL.

This clone was observed a few times. The chain couples TRBV28 to TRBJ1-5; D is unclear. With 3 bases removed from V and 5 bases from J, the gap between germline ends came to 20 bases. Germline values: CDR1 MDHEN, CDR2 SYDVKM. There are 17 residues in the CDR3. The CDR3 DNA is TGTGCCAGCAGTTTCGTACTTGGGTCGGACCTATATCAGCCCCAGCATTTT. Translation gives CASSFVLGSDLYQPQHF.

V usage is TRBV10-1 and J usage is TRBJ1-1, with no clear D. Trimming pared 4 bases from V and 0 bases from J, leaving 6 bases between. The germline gives CDR1 WNHNN, CDR2 SYGVQD (reference sequence). The CDR3 is 13 residues long. CDR3 bases: TGCGCCAGCAGTGCCAAAATGAACACTGAAGCTTTCTTT. This codes for CASSAKMNTEAFF.

This clone was seen once. The chain uses TRBV6-1 and TRBJ2-7, with 7 bases matching TRBD2. The CDR3 consists of 17 residues. Germline-derived CDR1 and CDR2 are MNHNS and SASEGT. J was trimmed by 0 bases and V by 1 base; bases with no gene match: 9. Here the CDR3 reads CASSEVFGEGSSYEQYF. CDR3 in DNA: TGTGCCAGCAGTGAAGTCTTTGGGGAGGGGAGCTCCTACGAGCAGTACTTC.

This clone was detected a few times. The chain recombines TRBV21-1 with TRBJ2-1; the table's D call of TRBD2 was not tested on the DNA. TRBV21-1 has pseudogene status. This CDR3 has 11 amino acids. The CDR3 reads CTLGAPNEQFF. CDR3 bases: TGTACCCTAGGAGCCCCCAATGAGCAGTTCTTC.

The gene calls are TRBV5-1 and TRBJ2-2; no clear D gene. The V end was cut by 3 bases, the J end by 1 base, with 10 bases between. Looked up from germline, CDR1 is SGHRS and CDR2 is YFSETQ. The CDR3 is 15 amino acids. CDR3 bases: TGCGCCAGCAGCTCTCCTTCACTGAACACCGGGGAGCTGTTTTTT. Translating gives CASSSPSLNTGELFF.

The chain joins TRBV19 to TRBJ1-5, with D tentatively TRBD1 (5 bases). The CDR3 extends over 16 amino acids. The germline gives CDR1 LNHDA, CDR2 SQIVND (reference sequence). The ends were cut back, 4 bases at V and 3 bases at J, with 16 bases in the middle. This chain's CDR3 is CASSTAYWGFNQPQHF. In DNA, the CDR3 is TGTGCCAGTAGTACAGCATACTGGGGGTTCAATCAGCCCCAGCATTTT.